This entry features one T cell receptor beta chain sequence. Its antigen is unidentified. These data come from a study of T cells after yellow fever vaccination. Overall study findings and caveats: Reappearance after the booster was seen for most primary-vaccination clones, at around 95% CD4 and 80% to 90% CD8. The secondary T-cell response peaked on day 5, not day 15, but was weaker.

MiXCR, applied by TCRdb to the 5' RACE reads, yields one record per CDR3 protein. Altogether some 320,000 distinct CDR3 sequences are present, 4.1% being singletons, with the ten largest covering approximately 23%. Trimming took off 3 bases at V and 6 bases at J, with 6 bases between the two ends. Germline V lookup: CDR1 SGHVS, CDR2 FQNEAQ. The CDR3 runs 13 residues. The rearrangement uses TRBV7-8 and TRBJ1-6; D is ambiguous. The origin of this receptor is a man aged 18 to 29 who received the YFV17D yellow fever vaccine. The material was PBMCs, obtained 5 days after the yellow fever booster vaccination. The DNA of the CDR3 is TGTGCCAGCAGCTTCCGGCCTAATTCACCCCTCCACTTT. Amino acids: CASSFRPNSPLHF.